This record looks at one T cell receptor beta chain sequence and its context. The antigen is unknown. Trimming stripped 4 bases from V and 6 bases from J, with 10 bases between. Germline-derived CDR1 and CDR2 are SEHNR and FQNEAQ (reference sequence). The CDR3 covers 13 residues. TCRdb analysed the RT-PCR reads with MiXCR anew, one entry per CDR3 protein. The table includes hundreds of thousands of distinct CDR3 sequences, 15% to 17% detected once. The source of the sample is a study of response to subunit inactivated influenza vaccine. Study-level findings and limits: Authors proposed each seasonal influenza vaccination draws in few new T cells.

The material was PBMCs from blood, obtained 12 days after vaccination. The chain joins TRBV7-9 to TRBJ2-1; D is possibly TRBD1 (5 bases). The clonotype was recovered from a man in his fifties who received an inactivated influenza vaccine. CDR3 bases: TGTGCCAGCAGCTCACCTCAGGGCAATGAGCAGTTCTTC. Translation gives CASSSPQGNEQFF.